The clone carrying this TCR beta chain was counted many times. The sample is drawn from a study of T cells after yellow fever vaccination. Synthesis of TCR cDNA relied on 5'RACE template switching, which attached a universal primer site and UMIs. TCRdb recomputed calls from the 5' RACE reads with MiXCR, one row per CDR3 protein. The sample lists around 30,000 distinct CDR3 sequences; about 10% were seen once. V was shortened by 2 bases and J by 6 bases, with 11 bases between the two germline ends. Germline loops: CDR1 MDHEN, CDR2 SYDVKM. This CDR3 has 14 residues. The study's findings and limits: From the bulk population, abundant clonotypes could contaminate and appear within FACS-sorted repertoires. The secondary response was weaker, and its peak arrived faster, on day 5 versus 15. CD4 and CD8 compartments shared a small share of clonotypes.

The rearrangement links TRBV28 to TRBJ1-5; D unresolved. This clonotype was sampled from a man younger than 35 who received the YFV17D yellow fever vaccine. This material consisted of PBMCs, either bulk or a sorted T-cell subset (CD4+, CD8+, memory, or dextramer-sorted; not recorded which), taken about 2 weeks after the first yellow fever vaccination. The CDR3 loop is CASSLPGNSQPQHF. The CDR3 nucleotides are TGTGCCAGCAGTTTACCGGGGAATAGTCAGCCCCAGCATTTT. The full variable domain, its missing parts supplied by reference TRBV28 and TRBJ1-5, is DVKVTQSSRYLVKRTGEKVFLECVQDMDHENMFWYRQDPGLGLRLIYFSYDVKMKEKGDIPEGYSVSREKKERFSLILESASTNQTSMYLCASSLPGNSQPQHFGDGTRLSIL.